This T cell receptor beta chain was sequenced during a study of blood T cell repertoires in COVID-19 (dated by TCRdb to 2020 to 2021). Regarding the complete study: Samples covering the acute and convalescent phases of COVID-19 were provided by collaborators in the United States, Italy and Spain. The material from the prospective study consisted of cDNA or gDNA derived from T cells, B-cell-depleted T cells, or PBMCs. Subjects who had been exposed to COVID-19, were actively infected with it, or had recovered from it provided the deeply sampled blood TCRbeta repertoires that made up the dataset. The repertoires were released in a freely available public database intended as a resource for research on the immune response to SARS-CoV-2. The samples were drawn from two sources: the first 160 participants of the ongoing ImmuneRACE study, and 1,000 to 1,500 subjects contributed by 6 global collaborators. A de-identified subject ID, COVID-19 status, age in years and sex were almost always included in the sample metadata. Where HLA class I and class II types were available, the types were taken from metadata supplied by the sample provider, not from assay-based typing. Study-wide findings and limitations: The amount of clinical and demographic metadata varied by source and participant and was provided uncurated.

One collaborating source in Seattle enrolled patients while the patients were actively infected and followed the patients over time throughout the course of disease. The collaborating institutions used their own protocols to collect whole blood in K2EDTA tubes. For TCRbeta analysis, collaborators shipped samples in one of three forms: frozen whole blood, isolated PBMCs, or DNA extracted from either of those sample types. Points on this clone: Its antigen target is currently unknown. Per-nucleotide qualities are absent, and no much larger clonotype sits a single base away.

TCRbeta CDR3 regions were amplified from genomic DNA using the immunoSEQ Assay, a bias-controlled multiplex PCR. The authors processed their data as follows. Within the assay, amplification of reference gene primers was used to estimate how many nucleated cells each sample contained. Sequence reads were collapsed and filtered to measure the absolute abundance of every unique TCRbeta CDR3 rearrangement. For each sample, productive Simpson clonality was calculated as the square root of Simpson's diversity index across productive rearrangements. Here the immuneACCESS table is served through TCRdb, limited to in-frame sequences with V and J called. Missing clones are a known gap in these copies; in checked studies unresolved V genes cover under half, and the rest lacks a known reason. V and J calls and clone size come straight from that table; D and trimming were deduced from the DNA. This sample holds about 230,000 clones; 70% to 90% were observed only once. The top ten clones comprise about 9.9% of the sample.

The CDR3 spans 17 residues, from the cysteine through the phenylalanine. Only the CDR3 portion is preserved as DNA: 51 bases, with reading frame beginning at the first base. CDR1 and CDR2, looked up from the germline V gene, are SGHVS and FNYEAQ. V is trimmed back by 1 base and J by 2 bases, and the junction contains 6 bases that no gene match accounts for. Sequenced sample: peripheral blood. The chain is assembled from TRBV7-6 and TRBJ1-5; TRBD1 agrees with 9 junctional bases. This clonotype originated in a man aged 50 to 60 with COVID-19, enrolled during active disease. The DNA sequence is as follows: TGTGCCAGCAGCTTAGTTGGGACAGGGCCACGCAATCAGCCCCAGCATTTT. This yields the protein CASSLVGTGPRNQPQHF.